Sequencing of this T cell receptor (beta chain) was carried out in a study of blood T cells in healthy people across ages. This clonotype showed up just a few times. Germline CDR1 and CDR2: ENHRY and SYGVKD. Between the trimmed V and J ends, which lost 6 bases and 15 bases, there was a span of 15 bases. The CDR3 covers 11 residues. A sample-barcoded 5' primer and a J-beta primer mix were used in a second PCR of roughly 7 to 11 cycles. TCRdb ran MiXCR on the 5' RACE reads and lists one entry per CDR3 protein. The data show 580,000 or so distinct CDR3 sequences, around 48% seen once. The sequencing input was blood. The sequence came from a man older than 75 in good health. J is TRBJ2-1 and V is TRBV10-3, with D possibly TRBD1 on 6 matching bases. As DNA, the CDR3 is TGTGCCATCAGCGAAACAGGGTGGATGTTCTTC. The encoded protein is CAISETGWMFF.